The 17 T cell receptor beta chains below all came from one sample that was sequenced in a study of blood T cell repertoires in COVID-19. Assay used: immunoSEQ multiplex PCR; TCRdb lists only in-frame clones, some missing. This table holds 150,000 to 200,000 clones, approximately 80% found once. The specimen sequenced was peripheral blood. The origin of the receptors is a woman between 45 and 60 years old with active or convalescent COVID-19.

The J gene is TRBJ2-5, the V gene TRBV6-6, with 8 bases identical to TRBD2. J was trimmed by 5 bases and V by 0 bases; bases with no gene match: 8. The CDR3 has 16 residues. Germline CDR1 and CDR2: MNHNY and SVGAGI (reference sequence). The CDR3 loop reads CASSYSSGGAWETQYF. DNA of the CDR3: TGTGCCAGCAGTTACTCCTCCGGGGGGGCCTGGGAGACCCAGTACTTC.

The gene calls are TRBV6-5 and TRBJ2-5; D is unclear. This CDR3 contains 14 residues. Germline lookup yields CDR1 MNHEY and CDR2 SVGAGI. V shed 2 bases and J shed 1 base, with 8 bases lying between them. DNA of the CDR3: TGTGCCAGCAGTTACAACAGCCCCCAAGAGACCCAGTACTTC. It codes for CASSYNSPQETQYF.

This clone has only a few counts. The CDR3 spells CASSVEASGGATDTQYF. CDR3 DNA sequence: TGTGCCAGCAGCGTAGAGGCTAGCGGGGGGGCGACAGATACGCAGTATTTT. The chain carries TRBV9 and TRBJ2-3; 12 bases align to TRBD2. The length of the CDR3 is 17 residues. CDR1 is SGDLS, CDR2 YYNGEE, per germline. V was clipped by 0 bases and J by 3 bases; unmatched bases: 5.

The V gene is TRBV6-1, the J gene TRBJ1-6; 7 bases align to TRBD1. The V segment lost 0 bases and the J segment 14 bases; nucleotides outside the gene matches: 1. Looked up from germline, CDR1 is MNHNS and CDR2 is SASEGT. This CDR3 is 12 amino acids long. In DNA, the CDR3 is TGTGCCAGCAGTGAAGCAGGGGGCTCCCTCCACTTT. Encoded protein: CASSEAGGSLHF.

This clone has just a few counts. The chain has TRBV7-9 and TRBJ2-3; possibly TRBD2 for D (5 bases). CDR3 size: 14 residues. Trimming pared 2 bases from V and 6 bases from J, leaving 12 bases between. The germline V gene has CDR1 SEHNR and CDR2 FQNEAQ (reference sequence). CDR3 DNA sequence: TGTGCCAGCAGCTTACTCGCGGCTAGCGATACGCAGTATTTT. Its protein is CASSLLAASDTQYF. The complete variable domain, with remaining parts taken from reference TRBV7-9 and TRBJ2-3, reads DTGVSQNPRHKITKRGQNVTFRCDPISEHNRLYWYRQTLGQGPEFLTYFQNEAQLEKSRLLSDRFSAERPKGSFSTLEIQRTEQGDSAMYLCASSLLAASDTQYFGPGTRLTVL.

This clone was observed a few times. The chain combines TRBV18 with TRBJ2-7; 12 nucleotides align to TRBD2. Losses at the gene ends were 6 bases for V and 7 bases for J; bases not matched to a gene: 10. This CDR3 has 15 amino acids. Germline values: CDR1 KGHSH, CDR2 LQKENI. The CDR3 region is CASSLAGGPSREQYF. CDR3 DNA: TGTGCCAGCTCCCTAGCGGGAGGGCCTTCGAGGGAGCAGTACTTC.

The chain combines TRBV3-1 (or the pseudogene TRBV3-2) with TRBJ1-2; D might be TRBD1 (5 bases). The CDR3 sequence is 16 residues long. The germline V gene has CDR1 LGHDT and CDR2 YNNKEL (reference sequence). Deletions cut 4 bases from V and 4 bases from J, with 19 bases between. For the CDR3, the DNA is TGTGCCAGCAGCCGGGCTTTTCGGGGGAACCCCTATGGCTACACCTTC. Translating gives CASSRAFRGNPYGYTF.

This sequence joins TRBV7-2 and TRBJ2-1; 10 bases agree with TRBD1. J was trimmed by 9 bases and V by 5 bases; bases with no gene match: 10. Germline V gene sequence: CDR1 SGHTA, CDR2 FQGNSA. The CDR3 is made up of 15 amino acids. This chain's CDR3 is CASSGIDRGLSEQFF. The CDR3 DNA sequence: TGTGCCAGCAGCGGCATTGACAGGGGGCTGAGTGAGCAGTTCTTC.

The chain is built from TRBV7-2 and TRBJ2-2; 9 bases are a match to TRBD1. The CDR3 consists of 18 residues. The J segment lost 6 bases and the V segment lost 1 base, leaving 12 bases of the junction unmatched. Germline CDR1 is SGHTA and CDR2 is FQGNSA. CDR3 loop: CASSLGRIGTGYSGELFF. The DNA of the CDR3 is TGTGCCAGCAGCTTAGGGCGTATCGGGACAGGGTATTCCGGGGAGCTGTTTTTT.

This chain uses TRBV7-9 with TRBJ1-2; D is unclear. In germline, CDR1 is SEHNR, CDR2 FQNEAQ (reference sequence). The CDR3 covers 11 residues. The germline V and J ends were trimmed by 5 bases and 8 bases, with 9 bases remaining between them. The CDR3 loop reads CASSPAGGYTF. The CDR3 DNA reads as TGTGCCAGCAGCCCGGCGGGCGGCTACACCTTC.

The chain couples TRBV11-2 to TRBJ2-3; tentatively, D is TRBD2 (6 bases). V was pared by 0 bases and J by 5 bases, with 24 bases between. Looked up from germline, CDR1 is SGHAT and CDR2 is FQNNGV. This CDR3 spans 19 amino acids. The CDR3 bases are TGTGCCAGCAGCTTAGACCCCTCGGGGCGGGGCACGGTGAGAGATACGCAGTATTTT. Translation: CASSLDPSGRGTVRDTQYF.

The V and J genes are TRBV4-3 and TRBJ2-7; 9 positions agree with TRBD1. The CDR3 consists of 16 residues. The V segment lost 1 base and the J segment 4 bases; nucleotides outside the gene matches: 8. The germline gives CDR1 LGHNA, CDR2 YSLEER. The CDR3 sequence is CASSQGLTGGAYEQYF. The DNA for the CDR3 is TGCGCCAGCAGCCAAGGATTGACAGGGGGTGCTTACGAGCAGTACTTC.

The chain carries TRBV19 and TRBJ2-7; 11 bases are a match to TRBD1. The CDR3 is made up of 15 amino acids. Germline-derived CDR1 and CDR2 are LNHDA and SQIVND (reference sequence). V shed 4 bases, J shed 2 bases, and the junction held 4 bases outside the gene matches. The CDR3 coding sequence is TGTGCCAGTAGTAGACCGGGACAGGGGGCCTACGAGCAGTACTTC. Translation: CASSRPGQGAYEQYF.

This sequence joins TRBV7-9 and TRBJ2-1, with D maybe TRBD2 (6 bases). V lost 0 bases, J lost 6 bases, and 6 bases lay in between. The CDR3 covers 13 residues. The germline CDR1 and CDR2 sequences are SEHNR and FQNEAQ (reference sequence). CDR3 sequence reads: CASSLARGNEQFF. CDR3 DNA: TGTGCCAGCAGCTTAGCGCGGGGCAATGAGCAGTTCTTC.

This clone has more than one count but fewer than ten. V usage is TRBV7-2 and J usage is TRBJ2-7; 11 bases are shared with TRBD1. This CDR3 has 15 residues. Per germline, CDR1 SGHTA and CDR2 FQGNSA. V was clipped by 4 bases and J by 3 bases; unmatched bases: 5. CDR3 DNA: TGTGCCAGCAGCTCACTTGGGACAGGGGGCTACGAGCAGTACTTC. It translates to CASSSLGTGGYEQYF.

The chain links TRBV19 to TRBJ1-1, with TRBD1 matching 8 bases. The V gene's germline CDR1 is LNHDA and CDR2 SQIVND (reference sequence). V was pared by 6 bases and J by 8 bases, with 5 bases of the junction left unmatched. The CDR3 extends over 12 amino acids. The chain's CDR3 is CASRPRTGEAFF. CDR3 nucleotide sequence: TGTGCCAGTAGGCCCCGGACAGGGGAAGCTTTCTTT. The complete variable domain, with remaining parts taken from reference TRBV19 and TRBJ1-1, reads DGGITQSPKYLFRKEGQNVTLSCEQNLNHDAMYWYRQDPGQGLRLIYYSQIVNDFQKGDIAEGYSVSREKKESFPLTVTSAQKNPTAFYLCASRPRTGEAFFGQGTRLTVV.

The J gene is TRBJ2-7, the V gene TRBV7-2, with a weak D call TRBD2 (5 bases). Germline CDR1 SGHTA, CDR2 FQGNSA. This CDR3 spans 15 amino acids. Trimming stripped 5 bases from V and 4 bases from J, with 18 bases between. CDR3 in DNA: TGTGCCAGCAGCCGCTTAGGAGCGGCAGAGTACGAGCAGTACTTC. It translates to CASSRLGAAEYEQYF.